This T cell receptor beta chain was found in a study of blood T cell repertoires in COVID-19. In the study overall: The origin of the acute and convalescent COVID-19 samples was the United States, Italy and Spain. PBMCs, B-cell-depleted T cells, or T cells were the source of the cDNA or gDNA that made up the material.

Repertoires were generated with immunoSEQ multiplex PCR, while TCRdb's copy carries only in-frame clones and drops some. This table has about 160,000 clones, around 85% appearing once. The CDR3 extends over 14 amino acids. CDR1 SGDLS and CDR2 YYNGEE come from the germline V gene. The germline V and J ends were trimmed by 3 bases and 1 base, with 10 bases remaining between them. Sample: peripheral blood. The V gene is TRBV9, the J gene TRBJ2-5, with a possible D match to TRBD2 (6 bases). This TCR derives from a human donor with acute or convalescent COVID-19. The donor label of this sample is uncertain. The CDR3 DNA reads TGTGCCAGCAGCGCGTTCGGGAGCCAAGAGACCCAGTACTTC. The encoded protein is CASSAFGSQETQYF.